This T cell receptor (beta chain) derives from a study of long-term antiretroviral therapy in people with HIV. About the study: There is a gap of about a decade between the earliest samples and the later 2015 immediate-ART recommendation. Broader study findings: Increased diversity was seen after ART, yet it remained lower than in transplant donor controls. Gathering of blood took place between about 2003 and 2017, possibly under older ART regimens.

Treatment locations for all participants with HIV were in the United States. As concerns this clone: The antigen is undetermined.

Trimming took 8 bases from V and 7 from J; bases not matched to a gene: 18. CDR1 WSHSY and CDR2 SAAADI come from the germline V gene. This CDR3 is built from 16 residues. Assay version v3.0 of immunoSEQ was used, and it was run at survey level. Assay used: immunoSEQ multiplex PCR; TCRdb lists only in-frame clones, some missing. The sample includes about 28,000 clones, 80% to 90% of them seen just once. Material: unsorted PBMCs, obtained 3 years after starting antiretroviral therapy. The clonotype comes from a middle-aged man with HIV. The chain is built from TRBV10-2 and TRBJ2-7; 9 bases map to TRBD2. CDR3 region: CASQVLGAGGPDEQYF. CDR3 nucleotides: TGCGCCAGCCAGGTGTTAGGGGCGGGAGGGCCGGATGAGCAGTACTTC.